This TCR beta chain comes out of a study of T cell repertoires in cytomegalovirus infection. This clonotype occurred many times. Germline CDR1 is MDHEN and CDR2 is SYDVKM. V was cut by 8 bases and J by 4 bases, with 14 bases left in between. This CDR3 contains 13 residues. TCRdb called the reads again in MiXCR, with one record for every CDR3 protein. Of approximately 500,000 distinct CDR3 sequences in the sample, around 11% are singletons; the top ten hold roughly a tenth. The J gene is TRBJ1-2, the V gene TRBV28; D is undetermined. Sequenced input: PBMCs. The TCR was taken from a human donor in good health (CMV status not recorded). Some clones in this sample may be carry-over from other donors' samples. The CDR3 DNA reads TGTGCCAGCGGGAGGGCTGAGAGCTATGGCTACACCTTC. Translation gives CASGRAESYGYTF.